This T cell receptor beta chain originates from a study of cytomegalovirus exposure and HLA in healthy donors. Overall study results and limits: 87-base-pair reads could not separate some V segments, including TRBV6-2 and TRBV6-3. Some public TCRs appeared in many individuals, while most sequences were rare. A later analysis revealed that TCR association rates differed between HLA loci, peaking at DRB1 and bottoming out at HLA-C. Confirmation in vitro established that a few CMV-associated chains were specific for CMV antigens.

PCR amplification relied on 60 Vbeta primers (plus 13 Jbeta primers). TCRdb keeps only in-frame clones here, not all; method: immunoSEQ multiplex PCR. The listing records roughly 41,000 clones. In the case of this clone: As yet, its antigen is unknown.

The germline V and J ends were trimmed by 4 bases and 4 bases, with 7 bases remaining between them. Germline V gene data show CDR1 as LNHDA and CDR2 as SQIVND (reference sequence). This CDR3 is built from 13 residues. The chain combines TRBV19 with TRBJ2-2; D is perhaps TRBD1 (6 bases). The source material was PBMCs. The clonotype originates from a woman aged 40 to 50 in good health and CMV-seronegative. CDR3 in DNA: TGTGCCAGTAGTAGAGGGGGCACCGGGGAGCTGTTTTTT. Protein sequence: CASSRGGTGELFF.